A selection of T cell receptor beta chains follows, all from one sample in a study of blood T cell repertoires in COVID-19. Sequenced by immunoSEQ multiplex PCR; TCRdb stores in-frame clones only, minus some. The sample includes over 250,000 clones, roughly 85% of them seen just once. Sequencing was carried out using PBMCs or T cells enriched from blood (not recorded which). The receptor source for this set is a man aged 40-49 years who had been exposed to COVID-19. Each CDR3 is given without its conserved first and last residue.

cdr3_aa j_call v_call
ASSPSSEAYGYT TRBJ1-2 TRBV9
ASSPWIETGLPSGANVLT TRBJ2-6 TRBV11-3
ASSQVTGTEAF TRBJ1-1 TRBV3-1/TRBV3-2
ASSRDRGSNQPQH TRBJ1-5 TRBV7-8
ASTQEHEKLF TRBJ1-4 TRBV2
SVETGDLQY TRBJ2-7 TRBV29-1
SSGGDTEAF TRBJ1-1 TRBV29-1
ATSDPGETPQH TRBJ1-5 TRBV24-1
ASSPGQADTQY TRBJ2-3 TRBV18
ASSFEANTGELF TRBJ2-2 TRBV7-9
SVETGSPDTQY TRBJ2-3 TRBV29-1
ASSLVPGQSLNEQF TRBJ2-1 TRBV11-1
ASSPGIRTEAF TRBJ1-1 TRBV7-8
ASSPGTGIQETQY TRBJ2-5 TRBV18
ASSIATSGIPPYNEQF TRBJ2-1 TRBV19
ASSAPAVPQQY TRBJ2-3 TRBV7-9
ASSPLSNTRDSDTQY TRBJ2-3 TRBV18
ASGSLAGQETQY TRBJ2-5 TRBV12-5
ASRPGQALGYT TRBJ1-2 TRBV6-5
ASSLQRQNTQY TRBJ2-3 TRBV7-3